This T cell receptor beta chain stems from a study of cytomegalovirus exposure and HLA in healthy donors. The protocol was immunoSEQ multiplex PCR, while the TCRdb copy is restricted to in-frame clones and leaves out a portion. The repertoire holds about 82,000 clones, around 92% seen once, with over 0.65% in the top ten. This clone was counted a few times. CDR3 size: 13 residues. The V and J ends lost 5 bases and 7 bases respectively, with 12 bases between them. CDR1 is LNHDA, CDR2 SQIVND, per germline (reference sequence). V is TRBV19 and J is TRBJ1-5; D is undetermined. The clonotype was recovered from a man aged 18 to 30 in good health and CMV-seronegative. What was sequenced was PBMCs. The CDR3 nucleotides read TGTGCCAGTAGTCTCCTCGGAGGCCAGCCCCAGCATTTT. Residues: CASSLLGGQPQHF.